The T cell receptor (beta chain) described here comes from a study of cytomegalovirus exposure and HLA in healthy donors. Study-level background: From donors who were HLA-typed, an early data release held approximately 80 million unique TCRs.

Study conclusions and caveats: A reported reduction in N-insertions relative to the approximately 640-donor mean was seen in an Asian-associated ancestry cluster in a later analysis. In vitro testing confirmed a few CMV-associated chains as specific for CMV antigens. Later on, analysis showed that most CMV-associated TCR beta chains appeared to be HLA-restricted.

For this clone: Its antigen remains unidentified.

With 60 Vbeta and 13 Jbeta primers, the PCR was carried out. The table came from immunoSEQ multiplex PCR; TCRdb's copy has only in-frame clones and leaves some out. Of roughly 150,000 clones in the sample, 65% to 80% were seen once. The V gene's germline CDR1 is SGDLS and CDR2 YYNGEE. Trimming took off 3 bases at V and 6 bases at J, with 17 bases between the two ends. The CDR3 sequence is 15 residues long. J is TRBJ2-3 and V is TRBV9, with a weak D call TRBD2 (7 bases). This clonotype was sampled from a human donor in good health. The source material was PBMCs. The CDR3 region is CASSGGGAEGDTQYF. DNA for the CDR3: TGTGCCAGCAGCGGTGGGGGGGCGGAAGGGGATACGCAGTATTTT.